Following are 25 T cell receptor beta chains from one sample sequenced in a study of blood T cell repertoires in COVID-19. The data were produced by immunoSEQ multiplex PCR, yet TCRdb's version contains in-frame clones alone and is incomplete. There are 100,000 or so clones in the sample; about 87% occur only once, and roughly 10% lies in the top ten. The sequencing input was peripheral blood. These receptor sequences come from a woman in her 30s with acute or convalescent COVID-19.

This chain links TRBV19 with TRBJ1-5; D possibly corresponds to TRBD1 (6 bases). Germline V gene sequence: CDR1 LNHDA, CDR2 SQIVND (reference sequence). Trimming took off 9 bases at V and 6 bases at J, with 15 bases between the two ends. The CDR3 has 13 amino acids. CDR3 in DNA: TGTGCCAGCACTACAGGGCTGGGTCAGCCCCAGCATTTT. Its translation: CASTTGLGQPQHF.

The rearrangement links TRBV9 to TRBJ1-1; D not certain. The CDR3 covers 14 residues. The V and J ends lost 4 bases and 8 bases respectively, with 18 bases between them. Germline values: CDR1 SGDLS, CDR2 YYNGEE. CDR3 protein: CASSPFHGVGEAFF. The CDR3 DNA reads as TGTGCCAGCAGCCCATTTCACGGGGTTGGCGAAGCTTTCTTT.

The chain recombines TRBV7-9 with TRBJ2-7; D gene unclear. The CDR3 runs 12 residues. In germline, CDR1 is SEHNR, CDR2 FQNEAQ (reference sequence). Trimming removed 5 bases from V and 1 base from J, with 6 bases in between. The CDR3 reads CASSHGSYEQYF. For the CDR3, the DNA is TGTGCCAGCAGCCACGGGTCCTACGAGCAGTACTTC.

The chain couples TRBV6-6 to TRBJ1-2; 7 bases map to TRBD1. Germline assignment: CDR1 MNHNY and CDR2 SVGAGI (reference sequence). The ends lost 4 bases at V and 2 bases at J; junction bases unmatched: 10. This CDR3 has 16 residues. The CDR3: CASSFGQAIENYGYTF. CDR3 coding DNA: TGTGCCAGCAGTTTCGGACAGGCAATAGAGAACTATGGCTACACCTTC.

This chain joins TRBV10-1 and TRBJ1-1; 8 nucleotides agree with TRBD1. V gave up 6 bases and J gave up 3 bases; unmatched junction bases: 12. CDR1 and CDR2 from the germline V gene are WNHNN and SYGVQD (reference sequence). This CDR3 comprises 16 residues. The CDR3 DNA is TGCGCCAGCAGCGCGTCCGACAGGGGAGGCCACACTGAAGCTTTCTTT. Protein: CASSASDRGGHTEAFF.

The gene calls are TRBV3-1 (or the pseudogene TRBV3-2) and TRBJ1-3; 8 bases are shared with TRBD1. CDR3 length equals 15 residues. V shed 0 bases, J shed 7 bases, and the junction held 5 bases outside the gene matches. Germline CDR1 reads LGHDT; CDR2 reads YNNKEL (reference sequence). In DNA, the CDR3 is TGTGCCAGCAGCCAAGATCTGCAGGGGGCGAACACCATATATTTT. Amino acid sequence: CASSQDLQGANTIYF.

This clone came up once. The chain uses TRBV7-9 and TRBJ1-6; D possibly corresponds to TRBD1 (5 bases). V was cut by 5 bases and J by 7 bases, with 15 bases left in between. Germline CDR1 SEHNR, CDR2 FQNEAQ (reference sequence). The CDR3 runs 15 residues. The CDR3 DNA is TGTGCCAGCAGCCCGGGGGAGGTAACAAATTCACCCCTCCACTTT. Translation: CASSPGEVTNSPLHF.

This chain connects TRBV24-1 to TRBJ2-3; D call uncertain. This CDR3 has 13 amino acids. Germline loops: CDR1 KGHDR, CDR2 SFDVKD. Trimming took 5 bases from V and 2 from J, leaving 7 bases between them. CDR3 nucleotides: TGTGCCACCAGTGCCCCAGTCACAGATACGCAGTATTTT. This gives the protein CATSAPVTDTQYF.

This sequence joins TRBV18 and TRBJ1-2, with TRBD1 matching 8 bases. The CDR3 extends over 15 amino acids. V lost 6 bases and J lost 2; bases outside the gene matches: 8. The germline V gene encodes CDR1 KGHSH and CDR2 LQKENI. The CDR3 bases are TGTGCCAGCTCTCCTCTACAGGGGGAAAACTATGGCTACACCTTC. Translated: CASSPLQGENYGYTF.

The CDR3 DNA follows: TGTGCCAGCAGCGTAGGGACAGGTAATCAGCCCCAGCATTTT. It specifies CASSVGTGNQPQHF. V is TRBV9 and J is TRBJ1-5; 7 nucleotides align to TRBD1. The trim removed 0 bases at V and 4 bases at J, leaving 1 base unmatched. The CDR3 has 14 amino acids. CDR1 and CDR2 from the germline V gene are SGDLS and YYNGEE.

The V call is TRBV28, the J call TRBJ2-7; D might be TRBD1 (5 bases). CDR1 is MDHEN and CDR2 is SYDVKM in the germline V gene. V dropped 8 bases and J dropped 3 bases, with 11 bases sitting between them. This CDR3 is 12 amino acids long. This CDR3 is CASARQHYEQYF. The CDR3 nucleotides are TGTGCCAGCGCCAGACAGCACTACGAGCAGTACTTC.

The chain links TRBV28 to TRBJ1-1; D is unclear. The V gene lost 3 bases and the J gene lost 1 base, with 9 bases spanning the gap. Germline CDR1 MDHEN, CDR2 SYDVKM. The CDR3 is made up of 14 amino acids. The CDR3 sequence is CASSLRQANTEAFF. CDR3 in DNA: TGTGCCAGCAGTTTGCGTCAGGCGAACACTGAAGCTTTCTTT.

The chain has TRBV5-1 and TRBJ1-1, with TRBD1 as a possible D gene (6 bases). The ends were cut back, 5 bases at V and 5 bases at J, with 16 bases in the middle. The germline V gene has CDR1 SGHRS and CDR2 YFSETQ. The CDR3 spans 14 residues. The chain's CDR3 is CASSPTTGWTEAFF. CDR3 coding DNA: TGCGCCAGCAGTCCCACAACAGGGTGGACTGAAGCTTTCTTT.

The V and J genes are TRBV28 and TRBJ1-2; D remains ambiguous. The CDR3 has 14 amino acids. The V gene's germline CDR1 is MDHEN and CDR2 SYDVKM. Between the trimmed V and J ends, which lost 3 bases and 4 bases, there was a span of 12 bases. DNA of the CDR3: TGTGCCAGCAGTTTCAGAGGGTCCGGCTATGGCTACACCTTC. Its protein is CASSFRGSGYGYTF.

The chain joins TRBV11-2 to TRBJ2-7; 8 bases agree with TRBD1. V was clipped by 3 bases and J by 3 bases; unmatched bases: 19. CDR1 and CDR2 from the germline V gene are SGHAT and FQNNGV. This CDR3 is 19 amino acids long. CDR3 sequence: CASSFSFGGQDSSYYEQYF. CDR3 in DNA: TGTGCCAGCAGCTTCTCCTTCGGGGGACAGGACTCTTCGTACTACGAGCAGTACTTC.

The chain uses TRBV7-8 and TRBJ2-7; 14 nucleotides agree with TRBD2. The V and J ends lost 4 bases and 3 bases, in that order; junction bases with no gene match: 2. The CDR3 consists of 15 residues. CDR1 SGHVS and CDR2 FQNEAQ come from the germline V gene. CDR3 region: CASSSGLAGDYEQYF. CDR3 bases: TGTGCCAGCAGCTCGGGACTAGCGGGGGACTACGAGCAGTACTTC.

This chain connects TRBV7-9 to TRBJ2-2; 7 bases match TRBD2. Germline lookup yields CDR1 SEHNR and CDR2 FQNEAQ (reference sequence). This CDR3 contains 19 residues. V shed 8 bases and J 0 bases; nucleotides not matched to a gene: 18. The CDR3 loop reads CASGRRRGSGDSNTGELFF. CDR3 DNA: TGTGCCAGCGGCCGTCGGCGGGGGTCGGGGGACTCGAACACCGGGGAGCTGTTTTTT. The entire variable domain, with the rest obtained from reference TRBV7-9 and TRBJ2-2, is as follows: DTGVSQNPRHKITKRGQNVTFRCDPISEHNRLYWYRQTLGQGPEFLTYFQNEAQLEKSRLLSDRFSAERPKGSFSTLEIQRTEQGDSAMYLCASGRRRGSGDSNTGELFFGEGSRLTVL.

This clone was seen only once. The chain employs TRBV6-1 and TRBJ1-4; unclear D gene. The CDR3 is 16 residues long. Per the germline V gene, CDR1 is MNHNS and CDR2 is SASEGT. Trimming shortened V by 4 bases and J by 4 bases, and 16 bases separated the two germline ends. CDR3 amino acids: CASSVGEVTYNEKLFF. DNA of the CDR3: TGTGCCAGCAGTGTCGGAGAGGTGACGTATAATGAAAAACTGTTTTTT.

The chain is built from TRBV7-9 and TRBJ2-7; D unclear. Germline loops: CDR1 SEHNR, CDR2 FQNEAQ (reference sequence). V was clipped by 5 bases and J by 0 bases, with 8 bases between them. This CDR3 comprises 13 residues. CDR3 in amino acids: CASSQEYSYEQYF. Here the CDR3 DNA reads TGTGCCAGCAGCCAGGAATACTCCTACGAGCAGTACTTC.

This clone has only a few counts. The V and J genes are TRBV28 and TRBJ2-2, with D tentatively TRBD1 (6 bases). Germline assignment: CDR1 MDHEN and CDR2 SYDVKM. The CDR3 loop spans 15 amino acids. The V and J ends lost 6 bases and 1 base respectively, with 12 bases between them. The CDR3: CASRAAGVNTGELFF. CDR3 DNA sequence: TGTGCCAGCAGGGCCGCAGGGGTGAACACCGGGGAGCTGTTTTTT.

V and J are TRBV5-4 and TRBJ1-6; a possible D gene is TRBD1 (5 bases). Trimming removed 3 bases from V and 7 bases from J, with 17 bases in between. Germline assignment: CDR1 SGHNT and CDR2 YYREEE (reference sequence). This CDR3 is built from 16 residues. The CDR3 spells CASSSGRTKGNSPLHF. The CDR3 nucleotides are TGTGCCAGCAGCTCCGGCAGGACAAAGGGGAATTCACCCCTCCACTTT.

The chain uses TRBV11-1 and TRBJ2-7; D is ambiguous. V was shortened by 5 bases and J by 3 bases, with 11 bases between the two germline ends. The CDR3 sequence is 13 residues long. CDR1 is SGHAT and CDR2 is FQDESV in the germline V gene (reference sequence). This CDR3 is CASSRLPGYEQYF. CDR3 sequence (DNA): TGTGCCAGCAGCCGCCTCCCGGGCTACGAGCAGTACTTC. Full variable domain (missing parts from reference TRBV11-1 and TRBJ2-7): EAEVAQSPRYKITEKSQAVAFWCDPISGHATLYWYRQILGQGPELLVQFQDESVVDDSQLPKDRFSAERLKGVDSTLKIQPAELGDSAMYLCASSRLPGYEQYFGPGTRLTVT.

The V gene is TRBV11-2, the J gene TRBJ2-3; 7 bases agree with TRBD2. In germline, CDR1 is SGHAT, CDR2 FQNNGV. Losses at the gene ends were 5 bases for V and 6 bases for J; bases not matched to a gene: 14. This CDR3 is built from 16 residues. The CDR3, as DNA: TGTGCCAGCAGCCCCCCGGCTCGGGGGGTTGGGGATACGCAGTATTTT. This codes for CASSPPARGVGDTQYF.

CDR3 loop: CASSRAGNYGYTF. The CDR3 DNA reads as TGTGCCAGCAGCCGCGCCGGTAACTATGGCTACACCTTC. V and J are TRBV28 and TRBJ1-2; no reliable D call. Germline V lookup: CDR1 MDHEN, CDR2 SYDVKM. CDR3 length equals 13 residues. Trimming left V 6 bases short and J 1 base short, with 9 bases between.

V is TRBV30 and J is TRBJ1-4; D is undetermined. The CDR3 runs to 16 residues. Trimming left V 0 bases short and J 5 bases short, with 16 bases between. Germline lookup yields CDR1 GTSNPN and CDR2 SVGIG (reference sequence). In nucleotides, the CDR3 is TGTGCCTGGAGTGTGACGAAAGAGGTACCAAATGAAAAACTGTTTTTT. It is translated as CAWSVTKEVPNEKLFF.